The 10 T cell receptor beta chains below come from one sample, sequenced in a study of human T cells and chemical hapten exposure. MiXCR was run by TCRdb on the RACE reads, yielding one entry per CDR3 protein. Found here are about 400,000 distinct CDR3 sequences, just under 6.5% of them singletons; the top ten hold around 5.8%. The time point is: patch test 2, 6 weeks after DPC sensitization. Treatment described: therapeutic diphenylcyclopropenone sensitization with weekly scalp DPC. The sample in question was whole blood, obtained in connection with sensitization to the hapten diphenylcyclopropenone (DPC). The receptor set was obtained from a woman aged 18 to 35 with alopecia areata. Some clones in this sample may be carry-over from other donors' samples.

This clonotype turned up a few times. The rearrangement links TRBV12-3 or TRBV12-4 to TRBJ2-1; 11 bases match TRBD2. This CDR3 comprises 16 residues. The V gene end was trimmed by 3 bases and the J gene end by 5 bases; junction bases not matched to a gene: 6. As DNA, the CDR3 is TGTGCCAGCAGTTTGAGGGTGGGACTAGCGGACAATGAGCAGTTCTTC. Its protein product is CASSLRVGLADNEQFF.

Ten or more counts support this clonotype. The chain is built from TRBV29-1 and TRBJ2-3; 9 bases are shared with TRBD2. V lost 6 bases and J lost 1; bases outside the gene matches: 8. The CDR3 consists of 15 residues. Germline V gene sequence: CDR1 SQVTM, CDR2 ANQGSEA. In nucleotides, the CDR3 is TGCAGCGTGGACGGGACTAGCCTACGCACAGATACGCAGTATTTT. It translates to CSVDGTSLRTDTQYF.

J is TRBJ1-4 and V is TRBV7-2; TRBD1 matches at 8 bases. This CDR3 contains 15 residues. Germline V gene lookup returns CDR1 SGHTA and CDR2 FQGNSA. J gave up 3 bases and V 6 bases, and 6 bases lay outside the gene matches. The CDR3 sequence: CASSQGAQANEKLFF. CDR3 bases: TGTGCCAGCAGTCAGGGGGCGCAGGCTAATGAAAAACTGTTTTTT.

In its sample, this clonotype was seen many times. V is TRBV5-6 and J is TRBJ1-5; D is perhaps TRBD1 (5 bases). Per germline, CDR1 SGHDT and CDR2 YYEEEE. V gave up 5 bases and J gave up 4 bases, with 13 bases separating them. The CDR3 covers 14 residues. The CDR3 protein is CASSGGLMNQPQHF. The CDR3 DNA reads TGTGCCAGCAGTGGGGGACTCATGAATCAGCCCCAGCATTTT. Full variable domain (rest looked up from reference TRBV5-6 and TRBJ1-5): DAGVTQSPTHLIKTRGQQVTLRCSPKSGHDTVSWYQQALGQGPQFIFQYYEEEERQRGNFPDRFSGHQFPNYSSELNVNALLLGDSALYLCASSGGLMNQPQHFGDGTRLSIL.

With respect to this clonotype: A much larger clone lies one base from this, so it may be a read error. V gene TRBV6-6 combines with J gene TRBJ1-4; D ambiguous. The CDR3 length is 12 residues. Trimming shortened V by 7 bases and J by 11 bases, and 14 bases separated the two germline ends. CDR1 and CDR2 (germline): MNHNY, SVGAGI (reference sequence). The CDR3: CASTRREGKLFF. In nucleotides, the CDR3 is TGTGCCAGCACCAGACGGGAAGGGAAACTGTTTTTT.

The J gene is TRBJ2-3, the V gene TRBV6-2 or TRBV6-3; 10 bases are a match to TRBD2. The CDR3 is 20 amino acids. V lost 2 bases, J lost 5 bases, and 19 bases stayed unmatched. CDR1 and CDR2 (germline): MNHEY, SVGEGT. The CDR3 protein is CASSYPISPLAGDALDTQYF. In DNA form, the CDR3 reads TGTGCCAGCAGTTACCCGATTTCCCCTCTAGCGGGAGACGCCCTAGATACGCAGTATTTT.

This clonotype occurred many times. This chain joins TRBV6-5 and TRBJ2-7; 8 bases align to TRBD1. The J segment lost 3 bases and the V segment lost 6 bases, leaving 7 bases of the junction unmatched. The CDR3 loop spans 14 amino acids. Germline V gene lookup returns CDR1 MNHEY and CDR2 SVGAGI. The DNA of the CDR3 is TGTGCCAGCAGCCATACAGGGGGTAACTACGAGCAGTACTTC. Translation gives CASSHTGGNYEQYF.

This clonotype was seen a few times. The J gene is TRBJ1-4, the V gene TRBV2; 11 bases line up with TRBD1. The CDR3 sequence is 16 residues long. Germline V gene sequence: CDR1 SNHLY, CDR2 FYNNEI. J gave up 4 bases and V 6 bases, and 7 bases lay outside the gene matches. CDR3 sequence (DNA): TGTGCCAGCAGGCGGGACAGGGGGATGGGTAATGAAAAACTGTTTTTT. Its translation is CASRRDRGMGNEKLFF.

Only a few counts were recorded for this clonotype. The V call is TRBV12-3 or TRBV12-4, the J call TRBJ1-2, with D tentatively TRBD1 (6 bases). CDR3 length equals 15 residues. Deletions cut 3 bases from V and 8 bases from J, with 19 bases between. This CDR3 is CASSFLGSRGGGYTF. CDR3 DNA: TGTGCCAGCAGTTTCTTGGGATCTAGGGGGGGAGGCTACACCTTC.

This clonotype was seen only a few times. V usage is TRBV20-1 and J usage is TRBJ2-4, with TRBD1 matching over 7 bases. The germline gives CDR1 DFQATT, CDR2 SNEGSKA (reference sequence). CDR3 length: 13 residues. J gave up 9 bases and V 3 bases, and 8 bases lay outside the gene matches. CDR3 in amino acids: CSASDTGAGIQYF. Here the CDR3 DNA reads TGCAGTGCTAGTGACACAGGGGCTGGCATTCAGTACTTC.